A selection of T cell receptor beta chains follows, all from one sample in a study of blood T cell repertoires in COVID-19. The data were produced by immunoSEQ multiplex PCR, yet TCRdb's version contains in-frame clones alone and is incomplete. The sample shows 70,000 or so clones, approximately 88% of them seen only once. Source material: peripheral blood. The receptors were gathered from a woman over 75 with acute or convalescent COVID-19. CDR3s include the opening cysteine and the closing phenylalanine or tryptophan. Fields, in order: CDR3 DNA, CDR3 protein, D gene, V gene, clone size, J gene. A D gene is named only where the DNA matches it firmly. The size field is filled for only some rows; it gives once, few, many or a size class.

cdr3_nt: TGTGCCACCAGTGATTCCGGGACAGGGATCGGGGAGCTGTTTTTT; cdr3_aa: CATSDSGTGIGELFF; d_call: TRBD1; v_call: TRBV24-1; clone_size: -; j_call: TRBJ2-2
cdr3_nt: TGTGCCAGCAGCTTAAGACTTAACACCGGGGAGCTGTTTTTT; cdr3_aa: CASSLRLNTGELFF; d_call: -; v_call: TRBV7-2; clone_size: few; j_call: TRBJ2-2
cdr3_nt: TGTGCCAGCAGCCTGGGGCCCGGGGAGCTGTTTTTT; cdr3_aa: CASSLGPGELFF; d_call: -; v_call: TRBV7-6; clone_size: -; j_call: TRBJ2-2
cdr3_nt: TGTGCCAGTAGTACCCCCGCCGGGGTAGGGGAGACCCAGTACTTC; cdr3_aa: CASSTPAGVGETQYF; d_call: -; v_call: TRBV19; clone_size: -; j_call: TRBJ2-5
cdr3_nt: TGTGCCAGCAGCTTAGGAGGTGGCAATCAGCCCCAGCATTTT; cdr3_aa: CASSLGGGNQPQHF; d_call: -; v_call: TRBV7-9; clone_size: -; j_call: TRBJ1-5
cdr3_nt: TGTGCCAGCAGTTTAAAAGGGGCTGGAAACACCATATATTTT; cdr3_aa: CASSLKGAGNTIYF; d_call: -; v_call: TRBV28; clone_size: once; j_call: TRBJ1-3
cdr3_nt: TGTGCCATTGGAGGGGCTAACTATGGCTACACCTTC; cdr3_aa: CAIGGANYGYTF; d_call: -; v_call: TRBV12-3/TRBV12-4; clone_size: -; j_call: TRBJ1-2
cdr3_nt: TGCGCCAGCAGCTTGCAGGGTAGCACAGATACGCAGTATTTT; cdr3_aa: CASSLQGSTDTQYF; d_call: -; v_call: TRBV5-1; clone_size: -; j_call: TRBJ2-3
cdr3_nt: TGTGCCAGCCCCCCGCCGGGACTAGCGGGAGTGGATACGCAGTATTTT; cdr3_aa: CASPPPGLAGVDTQYF; d_call: TRBD2; v_call: TRBV28; clone_size: -; j_call: TRBJ2-3
cdr3_nt: TGTGCCAGCAGCGCACAGGGAACTGGAAACACCATATATTTT; cdr3_aa: CASSAQGTGNTIYF; d_call: -; v_call: TRBV7-2; clone_size: -; j_call: TRBJ1-3
cdr3_nt: TGTGCCAGCAGACCGATTGGGGGGGCCTTTGGGGCCAACGTCCTGACTTTC; cdr3_aa: CASRPIGGAFGANVLTF; d_call: -; v_call: TRBV27; clone_size: -; j_call: TRBJ2-6
cdr3_nt: TGTGCCAGCAGTGAGGGGGGGACAGGGGGTCAGCCCCAGCATTTT; cdr3_aa: CASSEGGTGGQPQHF; d_call: TRBD1; v_call: TRBV2; clone_size: few; j_call: TRBJ1-5
cdr3_nt: TGCGCCAGCACCCTCGGGGATTCCTATAATTCACCCCTCCACTTT; cdr3_aa: CASTLGDSYNSPLHF; d_call: -; v_call: TRBV5-1; clone_size: -; j_call: TRBJ1-6
cdr3_nt: TGTGCCAGCAGCGAGGGGGGGCGGGAAAGGCAGTACTTC; cdr3_aa: CASSEGGRERQYF; d_call: -; v_call: TRBV11-2; clone_size: -; j_call: TRBJ2-7
cdr3_nt: TGCGCCAGCTCTCCCACAGGGACAGGGGCGAAGGGGCAGTTCTTC; cdr3_aa: CASSPTGTGAKGQFF; d_call: TRBD1; v_call: TRBV5-1; clone_size: -; j_call: TRBJ2-1
cdr3_nt: TGCGCCAGCAAAACCGCCAGGGGCGATTCACCCCTCCACTTT; cdr3_aa: CASKTARGDSPLHF; d_call: -; v_call: TRBV5-1; clone_size: -; j_call: TRBJ1-6
cdr3_nt: TGTGCTAGTGCCCGGAGCGGGGTCTACAATGAGCAGTTCTTC; cdr3_aa: CASARSGVYNEQFF; d_call: TRBD2; v_call: TRBV12-5; clone_size: -; j_call: TRBJ2-1
cdr3_nt: TGTGCCAGCAACGGGAACTCCTACAATGAGCAGTTCTTC; cdr3_aa: CASNGNSYNEQFF; d_call: -; v_call: TRBV12-3/TRBV12-4; clone_size: once; j_call: TRBJ2-1
cdr3_nt: TGTGCCACCAGGGCTAGTGCAGGGGCTGTCACTGAAGCTTTCTTT; cdr3_aa: CATRASAGAVTEAFF; d_call: -; v_call: TRBV24-1; clone_size: -; j_call: TRBJ1-1
cdr3_nt: TGTGCCAGCAGCGCCCGGTGGGGGGGCAACGAGCAGTACTTC; cdr3_aa: CASSARWGGNEQYF; d_call: -; v_call: TRBV9; clone_size: -; j_call: TRBJ2-7
cdr3_nt: TGTGCCAGCAGGACCACAGGGAACTATGGCTACACCTTC; cdr3_aa: CASRTTGNYGYTF; d_call: -; v_call: TRBV6-6; clone_size: -; j_call: TRBJ1-2
cdr3_nt: TGTGCCAGCACTATGGGTGCAGGCAACTATGGCTACACCTTC; cdr3_aa: CASTMGAGNYGYTF; d_call: -; v_call: TRBV28; clone_size: -; j_call: TRBJ1-2
cdr3_nt: TGTGCCAGCAGCCCCACCCGGTATGAAGCTTTCTTT; cdr3_aa: CASSPTRYEAFF; d_call: -; v_call: TRBV2; clone_size: -; j_call: TRBJ1-1
cdr3_nt: TGCGCCAGTTGGGACAGGGGGAAAGAGACCCAGTACTTC; cdr3_aa: CASWDRGKETQYF; d_call: TRBD1; v_call: TRBV10-2; clone_size: -; j_call: TRBJ2-5
cdr3_nt: TGTGCCAGCAGTTTATACCGGGGGGGAAGGAACACTGAAGCTTTCTTT; cdr3_aa: CASSLYRGGRNTEAFF; d_call: -; v_call: TRBV28; clone_size: -; j_call: TRBJ1-1
cdr3_nt: TGTGCCATTGCATCGGGGTGGAACACTGAAGCTTTCTTT; cdr3_aa: CAIASGWNTEAFF; d_call: -; v_call: TRBV19; clone_size: -; j_call: TRBJ1-1
cdr3_nt: TGTGCCAGCAGTTTACGTTTAGCCAAAAACATTCAGTACTTC; cdr3_aa: CASSLRLAKNIQYF; d_call: -; v_call: TRBV27; clone_size: -; j_call: TRBJ2-4
cdr3_nt: TGTGCCAGCAGACGGGACACTGAAGCTTTCTTT; cdr3_aa: CASRRDTEAFF; d_call: -; v_call: TRBV12-3/TRBV12-4; clone_size: -; j_call: TRBJ1-1
cdr3_nt: TGTGCCAGCAGCTTAGACAGGAACACTGAAGCTTTCTTT; cdr3_aa: CASSLDRNTEAFF; d_call: -; v_call: TRBV7-2; clone_size: few; j_call: TRBJ1-1
cdr3_nt: TGCAGTGACGACAGGTTCTCTGAAGCTTTCTTT; cdr3_aa: CSDDRFSEAFF; d_call: -; v_call: TRBV20-1; clone_size: -; j_call: TRBJ1-1
cdr3_nt: TGTGCCAGCAGTTTCGGGACAGGGTTCGCTGAAGCTTTCTTT; cdr3_aa: CASSFGTGFAEAFF; d_call: TRBD1; v_call: TRBV28; clone_size: -; j_call: TRBJ1-1
cdr3_nt: TGCGCCAGCAGCTTGCGCAGGGGGCAGGATGGCTACACCTTC; cdr3_aa: CASSLRRGQDGYTF; d_call: TRBD1; v_call: TRBV5-1; clone_size: once; j_call: TRBJ1-2
cdr3_nt: TGTGCCAGCAGCTTAACTCAGGGGAGCACAGATACGCAGTATTTT; cdr3_aa: CASSLTQGSTDTQYF; d_call: -; v_call: TRBV7-2; clone_size: -; j_call: TRBJ2-3
cdr3_nt: TGTGCCAGCAGCGTAGAGGAGTTTAGGTCACCCCTCCACTTT; cdr3_aa: CASSVEEFRSPLHF; d_call: -; v_call: TRBV9; clone_size: -; j_call: TRBJ1-6
cdr3_nt: TGTGCCAGCAGCTCCAACAGGGGGCTGGGAAACACCATATATTTT; cdr3_aa: CASSSNRGLGNTIYF; d_call: TRBD1; v_call: TRBV7-2; clone_size: once; j_call: TRBJ1-3
cdr3_nt: TGTGCCAGCAGTTTAGGACCAATTAGGGACAGTAGCACAGATACGCAGTATTTT; cdr3_aa: CASSLGPIRDSSTDTQYF; d_call: TRBD1; v_call: TRBV27; clone_size: -; j_call: TRBJ2-3
cdr3_nt: TGTGCCAGCAGCACCCAGCAGGGGGCTATGAACACTGAAGCTTTCTTT; cdr3_aa: CASSTQQGAMNTEAFF; d_call: TRBD1; v_call: TRBV6-6; clone_size: once; j_call: TRBJ1-1
cdr3_nt: TGCAGCGTTGCGGCCAGGGGGAACACTGAAGCTTTCTTT; cdr3_aa: CSVAARGNTEAFF; d_call: -; v_call: TRBV29-1; clone_size: -; j_call: TRBJ1-1
cdr3_nt: TGTGCCAGCAGCTTAACAGGGGTGAACACTGAAGCTTTCTTT; cdr3_aa: CASSLTGVNTEAFF; d_call: -; v_call: TRBV7-3; clone_size: -; j_call: TRBJ1-1
cdr3_nt: TGTGCCAGCAGTTTAGTCGGGAACACTGAAGCTTTCTTT; cdr3_aa: CASSLVGNTEAFF; d_call: -; v_call: TRBV28; clone_size: few; j_call: TRBJ1-1
cdr3_nt: TGTGCCAGCAGCTCAGCACCGGGAGCGGGAGCCCATGAGCAGTTCTTC; cdr3_aa: CASSSAPGAGAHEQFF; d_call: TRBD2; v_call: TRBV7-7; clone_size: -; j_call: TRBJ2-1
cdr3_nt: TGTGCCAGCAGCCCAGGAACCTACGAGCAGTACTTC; cdr3_aa: CASSPGTYEQYF; d_call: -; v_call: TRBV11-2; clone_size: -; j_call: TRBJ2-7
cdr3_nt: TGTGCCAGTACTTACGGAGGGGGGGCCGGTGAAGCTTTCTTT; cdr3_aa: CASTYGGGAGEAFF; d_call: -; v_call: TRBV19; clone_size: -; j_call: TRBJ1-1